This T cell receptor beta chain emerged from a study of blood T cell repertoires in COVID-19. Across the whole study: T cells, B-cell-depleted T cells, or PBMCs provided the cDNA or gDNA that served as material.

During active infection, Seattle patients enrolled and were then monitored through disease. Repertoires were generated with immunoSEQ multiplex PCR, while TCRdb's copy carries only in-frame clones and drops some. Seen here are 200,000 to 250,000 clones, about 90% observed once, and the top ten hold around 0.84%. Germline V gene sequence: CDR1 SGHAT, CDR2 FQNNGV. This CDR3 is 16 amino acids long. Germline trimming cut 6 bases from V and 2 bases from J; bases unmatched to any gene: 11. The source of this sequence is a man aged 55 to 69 with COVID-19, enrolled during active disease. Sample: peripheral blood. The rearrangement links TRBV11-2 to TRBJ2-5; 8 bases map to TRBD1. CDR3 loop: CASSHARTGLQETQYF. CDR3 bases: TGTGCCAGCAGTCACGCCCGGACAGGGTTACAAGAGACCCAGTACTTC.